Presented here are 9 T cell receptor beta chains from one specimen sequenced in a study of blood T cell repertoires in COVID-19. TCRdb's table, derived via immunoSEQ multiplex PCR, lists solely in-frame clones and lacks some. The sample contains about 200,000 clones, 70% to 85% of which appear only once. The specimen sequenced was peripheral blood. The receptors here all came from a woman aged 80 or older with COVID-19, enrolled during active disease.

V is TRBV28 and J is TRBJ1-1, with D unresolved. This CDR3 has 17 residues. Germline values: CDR1 MDHEN, CDR2 SYDVKM. V was cut by 3 bases and J by 0 bases, with 17 bases left in between. The CDR3 sequence: CASSLRSQRPMNTEAFF. For the CDR3, the DNA is TGTGCCAGCAGTTTGCGGTCACAGCGGCCAATGAACACTGAAGCTTTCTTT.

For this clone: The junction differs from germline at one of its ends, possibly a read error. The chain combines TRBV11-2 with TRBJ2-4; weak D call: TRBD2 (6 bases). Germline-derived CDR1 and CDR2 are SGHAT and FQNNGV. The CDR3 is made up of 13 amino acids. CDR3 region: CASSPAGGVLLDF. The CDR3 bases are TGTGCCAGCAGCCCCGCCGGAGGGGTGCTTTTGGACTTC.

The V and J genes are TRBV3-1 (or the pseudogene TRBV3-2) and TRBJ2-1, with TRBD2 matching over 9 bases. This CDR3 has 16 amino acids. J lost 5 bases, V lost 2 bases, and 7 bases had no gene match. The germline CDR1 and CDR2 sequences are LGHDT and YNNKEL (reference sequence). CDR3 sequence: CASSQQQIAGDNEQFF. CDR3 coding DNA: TGTGCCAGCAGCCAACAACAAATAGCGGGGGACAATGAGCAGTTCTTC.

This clone was seen only a few times. This chain connects TRBV20-1 to TRBJ1-2; no clear D gene. Germline V gives CDR1 DFQATT, CDR2 SNEGSKA (reference sequence). Trimming left V 2 bases short and J 7 bases short, with 8 bases between. The CDR3 sequence is 11 residues long. CDR3 protein: CSARREGGYTF. The CDR3 DNA reads TGCAGTGCTAGAAGGGAGGGTGGCTACACCTTC.

In the case of this clone: The sample has other DNA sequences that encode this CDR3 too. The chain combines TRBV5-1 with TRBJ1-1; tentatively, D is TRBD1 (6 bases). This CDR3 contains 14 residues. Trimming shortened V by 3 bases and J by 1 base, and 10 bases separated the two germline ends. From germline, CDR1 is SGHRS and CDR2 YFSETQ. The CDR3, as DNA: TGCGCCAGCAGCTCCGGACAGCCGAACACTGAAGCTTTCTTT. Its protein product is CASSSGQPNTEAFF.

The gene calls are TRBV18 and TRBJ1-1; D possibly corresponds to TRBD1 (6 bases). The CDR3 has 14 amino acids. V was cut by 3 bases and J by 6 bases, with 14 bases left in between. The germline V gene encodes CDR1 KGHSH and CDR2 LQKENI. The CDR3: CASSPITGFAEAFF. In DNA, the CDR3 is TGTGCCAGCTCACCTATAACAGGGTTTGCTGAAGCTTTCTTT.

V gene TRBV5-4 combines with J gene TRBJ1-3; TRBD1 aligns across 8 bases. The CDR3 extends over 13 amino acids. Germline V gene sequence: CDR1 SGHNT, CDR2 YYREEE (reference sequence). Unmatched junction bases numbered 0, after V lost 3 bases and J lost 4 bases. The CDR3 DNA follows: TGTGCCAGCAGCTCAGGGGGCGGAAACACCATATATTTT. It encodes CASSSGGGNTIYF.

This clone was picked up one time. CDR3 sequence (DNA): TGTGCCAGCAGGCCCCCGGGACACGTTCGGGACACCATATATTTT. Protein: CASRPPGHVRDTIYF. V is TRBV6-5 and J is TRBJ1-3; tentative D call: TRBD1 (6 bases). The CDR3 has 15 amino acids. The V and J ends lost 6 bases and 8 bases respectively, with 20 bases between them. Germline CDR1 reads MNHEY; CDR2 reads SVGAGI.

The chain employs TRBV3-1 (or the pseudogene TRBV3-2) and TRBJ2-5; 7 bases are a match to TRBD2. The germline V gene encodes CDR1 LGHDT and CDR2 YNNKEL (reference sequence). The CDR3 runs 16 residues. Germline trimming cut 3 bases from V and 3 bases from J; bases unmatched to any gene: 10. The DNA of the CDR3 is TGTGCCAGCAGCCAGGGGAGTGCGGCGGGAGAAGAGACCCAGTACTTC. Its protein product is CASSQGSAAGEETQYF.